This T cell receptor beta chain was observed in a study of PD-1 blockade in classical Hodgkin lymphoma. General study findings and limits: TCR diversity in CD4+, not CD8+, cells rose significantly by C4D1. Newly diagnosed patients reportedly had lower baseline TCR diversity than healthy donors. Factors driving the repertoire differences, possibly disease activity or prior therapy, remain undefined.

The CDR3 contains 16 residues. CDR1 ENHRY and CDR2 SYGVKD come from the germline V gene. J was trimmed by 6 bases and V by 4 bases; bases with no gene match: 9. All patients experienced relapse after autologous stem cell transplantation, and brentuximab vedotin exposure was variable. The study isolated CD8+ T cells from thawed PBMCs by magnetic negative selection. Patients showed best responses of complete response, partial response or progressive disease. To note about this clone: Its specificity is not known.

Libraries were prepared by immunoSEQ multiplex PCR; TCRdb keeps only in-frame clonotypes and omits some of them. This sample yields fewer than 30,000 clones, of which 85% to 90% are seen a single time; 6% to 8% belongs to the top ten. The TCR originated in a human donor with classical Hodgkin lymphoma. The chain links TRBV10-3 to TRBJ2-1; 10 nucleotides match TRBD2. The sample was CD8+ T cells from blood, taken at baseline. CDR3 DNA sequence: TGTGCCATCAGTGGGCGCCTAGCGGGAGACCTCAATGAGCAGTTCTTC. It translates to CAISGRLAGDLNEQFF.